This T cell receptor (beta chain) emerged from a study of blood T cell repertoires in COVID-19. Study at large: Sample material is recorded as cDNA or gDNA derived from T cells, B-cell-depleted T cells, or PBMCs.

TCRdb's table, derived via immunoSEQ multiplex PCR, lists solely in-frame clones and lacks some. The repertoire holds roughly 400,000 clones, with approximately 88% as singletons. This CDR3 spans 15 amino acids. CDR1 KGHDR and CDR2 SFDVKD come from the germline V gene. The J segment lost 1 base and the V segment lost 9 bases, leaving 8 bases of the junction unmatched. This chain joins TRBV24-1 and TRBJ2-1; 7 bases are shared with TRBD2. This clonotype was obtained from a woman aged 40-49 years with acute COVID-19. Source material: PBMCs or T cells enriched from blood (not recorded which). The CDR3 sequence is CATQNAGGSYNEQFF. CDR3 bases: TGTGCCACCCAGAACGCCGGGGGGTCCTACAATGAGCAGTTCTTC.